This TCR beta chain was sequenced in a study of cytotoxic CD8 clonotypes in ibrutinib-treated CLL. Across the whole study: Productive templates per sample averaged almost 260,000; productive rearrangements, just under 95,000.

Study-wide results and limits: Patients had baseline clonality above age-matched healthy donors, and this clonality moved with circulating CD8+ T-cell counts.

The targeted sequencing depth was 1 in 200,000 to 1 in 1 million T cells. Measured with immunoSEQ multiplex PCR; TCRdb has only the in-frame clones, and not every one. The sample records approximately 340,000 clones, 60% to 80% being singletons. Concerning this clone itself: Its specificity is not known.

The sequence derives from a human donor with chronic lymphocytic leukemia. The source was PBMCs, collected after 36 months of ibrutinib treatment.

The CDR3 DNA reads as TGTGCCAGCAGTTCTTACAGGGGCAATCAGCCCCAGCATTTT. This codes for CASSSYRGNQPQHF. The genes are TRBV6-5 and TRBJ1-5; TRBD1 might be the D (6 bases). The CDR3 sequence is 14 residues long. The germline V gene encodes CDR1 MNHEY and CDR2 SVGAGI. Trimming left V 4 bases short and J 2 bases short, with 9 bases between.